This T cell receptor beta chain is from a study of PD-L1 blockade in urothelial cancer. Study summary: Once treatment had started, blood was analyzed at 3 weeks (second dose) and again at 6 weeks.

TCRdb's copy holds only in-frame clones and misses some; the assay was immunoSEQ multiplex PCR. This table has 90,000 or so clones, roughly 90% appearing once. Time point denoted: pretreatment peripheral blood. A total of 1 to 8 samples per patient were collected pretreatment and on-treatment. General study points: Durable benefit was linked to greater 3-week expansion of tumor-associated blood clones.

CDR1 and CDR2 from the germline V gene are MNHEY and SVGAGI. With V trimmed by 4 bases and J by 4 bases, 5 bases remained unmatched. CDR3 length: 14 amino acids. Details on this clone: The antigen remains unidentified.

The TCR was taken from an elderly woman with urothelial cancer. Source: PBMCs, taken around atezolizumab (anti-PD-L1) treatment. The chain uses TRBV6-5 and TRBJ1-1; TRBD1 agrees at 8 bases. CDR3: CASSLNRGVTEAFF. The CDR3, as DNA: TGTGCCAGCAGTTTAAACAGGGGGGTCACTGAAGCTTTCTTT.